One sample yielded the 21 T cell receptor beta chains listed below, sequenced in a study of cytomegalovirus exposure and HLA in healthy donors (dated by TCRdb to 2017 to 2019). Preparation of the library involved the immunoSEQ multiplex PCR assay. The multiplex PCR relied on a mix of 60 forward primers for TCR Vbeta segments and 13 reverse primers for TCR Jbeta segments. The table was pulled from immuneACCESS by TCRdb, which kept in-frame rearrangements only. Such tables lose some clones; where checked, under half of the loss comes from unresolved V genes, and the rest has no known cause. For this sample there are some 130,000 clones; 75% appear just once. The biggest ten clones account for about 6.4% of the sample. Material for sequencing was PBMCs. The receptors originated from a man aged 25 to 40 in good health and CMV-seronegative.

The V call is TRBV7-2, the J call TRBJ2-3; 11 bases fit TRBD2. This CDR3 region has 15 residues. Germline CDR1 is SGHTA and CDR2 is FQGNSA. The V and J ends lost 3 bases and 5 bases, in that order; junction bases with no gene match: 4. CDR3 amino acids: CASSFGGLAGDTQYF. The CDR3 coding sequence is TGTGCCAGCAGCTTCGGCGGACTAGCGGGAGATACGCAGTATTTT.

This clone turned up a few times. J is TRBJ2-7 and V is TRBV5-4; 15 bases are a match to TRBD2. The CDR3 loop spans 14 amino acids. V dropped 4 bases and J dropped 11; count of bases not matched to a gene: 7. CDR1 is SGHNT, CDR2 YYREEE, per germline (reference sequence). CDR3 amino acids: CASSPGTSGRPEYF. The CDR3 DNA follows: TGTGCCAGCAGCCCTGGGACTAGCGGGAGGCCCGAGTACTTC.

V gene TRBV6-4 combines with J gene TRBJ1-4; D remains unclear. Germline V gene data show CDR1 as MRHNA and CDR2 as SNTAGT. This CDR3 contains 14 residues. Trimming left V 7 bases short and J 0 bases short, with 9 bases between. CDR3 loop: CASKSTATNEKLFF. CDR3 bases: TGTGCCAGCAAATCAACGGCAACTAATGAAAAACTGTTTTTT.

This clone was seen a handful of times. The J gene is TRBJ2-1, the V gene TRBV7-2; 12 nucleotides agree with TRBD2. The CDR3 consists of 15 residues. Germline lookup yields CDR1 SGHTA and CDR2 FQGNSA. Trimming cost V 4 bases and J 8 bases; bases outside gene matches: 6. The CDR3 protein is CASSSTSGRTHEQFF. The CDR3 coding sequence is TGTGCCAGCAGCTCGACTAGCGGGAGAACGCATGAGCAGTTCTTC.

V usage is TRBV6-1 and J usage is TRBJ1-1; D is undetermined. In germline, CDR1 is MNHNS, CDR2 SASEGT. V was trimmed by 4 bases and J by 0 bases, leaving 9 bases between them. The CDR3 is made up of 14 amino acids. The CDR3 is CASSAGGMNTEAFF. In nucleotides, the CDR3 is TGTGCCAGCAGTGCCGGAGGGATGAACACTGAAGCTTTCTTT.

V is TRBV4-2 and J is TRBJ2-1, with D possibly TRBD2 on 5 matching bases. CDR1 LGHNA and CDR2 YNFKEQ come from the germline V gene. The CDR3 loop spans 17 amino acids. The V end lost 0 bases, the J end lost 3 bases, and 15 bases lay between the germline ends. In nucleotides, the CDR3 is TGTGCCAGCAGCCAAGATGCTGGAGCGGACCTCTACAATGAGCAGTTCTTC. Protein sequence: CASSQDAGADLYNEQFF.

The chain joins TRBV30 to TRBJ2-7; the match to TRBD2 covers 7 bases. Per germline, CDR1 GTSNPN and CDR2 SVGIG (reference sequence). The length of the CDR3 is 14 residues. The V and J ends lost 0 bases and 5 bases, in that order; junction bases with no gene match: 7. This chain's CDR3 is CAWSVGGRIDEQYF. CDR3 coding DNA: TGTGCCTGGAGTGTTGGCGGGAGAATAGACGAGCAGTACTTC.

The chain uses TRBV11-2 and TRBJ2-2, with a weak D call TRBD1 (6 bases). V lost 7 bases, J lost 2 bases, and 20 bases lay in between. The germline V gene has CDR1 SGHAT and CDR2 FQNNGV. CDR3 length: 17 amino acids. CDR3 bases: TGTGCCAGCATCTTTGGCACCGGGACAACCAACACCGGGGAGCTGTTTTTT. Its protein is CASIFGTGTTNTGELFF.

This clone was recorded a few times. This specimen includes other DNA sequences encoding the same CDR3. V gene TRBV30 combines with J gene TRBJ2-7; the match to TRBD2 covers 10 bases. CDR1 and CDR2 (germline): GTSNPN, SVGIG (reference sequence). This CDR3 comprises 13 residues. With V trimmed by 5 bases and J by 3 bases, 4 bases remained unmatched. The CDR3, as DNA: TGTGCCTGGTCCGCTAGCGGGGGCTACGAGCAGTACTTC. Protein product: CAWSASGGYEQYF.

The chain has TRBV23-1 and TRBJ2-3; perhaps TRBD1 as D (6 bases). TRBV23-1 is treated as an ORF (open reading frame) with a function not yet certain. Trimming removed 9 bases at V and 0 bases at J, with 10 bases between. This CDR3 spans 13 amino acids. CDR3 region: CARGTRSTDTQYF. In DNA form, the CDR3 reads TGCGCCAGGGGGACACGGAGCACAGATACGCAGTATTTT.

This sequence joins TRBV7-9 and TRBJ2-5; TRBD2 matches 13 bases. J lost 4 bases, V lost 5 bases, and 10 bases had no gene match. CDR1 and CDR2 (germline): SEHNR, FQNEAQ (reference sequence). The CDR3 is 17 residues long. CDR3 loop: CASSPARLAGGGETQYF. The CDR3 DNA reads TGTGCCAGCAGCCCAGCCCGACTAGCGGGGGGTGGAGAGACCCAGTACTTC.

The genes are TRBV29-1 and TRBJ2-7; 8 positions match TRBD1. Germline V lookup: CDR1 SQVTM, CDR2 ANQGSEA. The CDR3 is made up of 15 amino acids. V was clipped by 8 bases and J by 4 bases; unmatched bases: 16. CDR3 sequence: CSYRTGKAIMYEQYF. DNA of the CDR3: TGCAGCTACCGGACAGGGAAGGCAATAATGTACGAGCAGTACTTC.

This clone came up once. J is TRBJ2-5 and V is TRBV6-5, with 8 bases aligning to TRBD1. Germline V lookup: CDR1 MNHEY, CDR2 SVGAGI. V shed 2 bases, J shed 0 bases, and the junction held 5 bases outside the gene matches. CDR3 length: 16 amino acids. The CDR3 reads CASSYNTGGDQETQYF. As DNA, the CDR3 is TGTGCCAGCAGTTACAATACAGGGGGAGACCAAGAGACCCAGTACTTC.

The chain is built from TRBV7-9 and TRBJ2-5; 11 bases are a match to TRBD2. V shed 5 bases and J 5 bases; nucleotides not matched to a gene: 10. There are 16 residues in the CDR3. The V gene's germline CDR1 is SEHNR and CDR2 FQNEAQ (reference sequence). The CDR3 bases are TGTGCCAGCAGCCTTCACCAGGGACTAGCGGTGGAGACCCAGTACTTC. Translating it yields CASSLHQGLAVETQYF.

The chain has TRBV5-1 and TRBJ2-1; 9 positions agree with TRBD2. CDR3 length: 16 amino acids. The V segment lost 1 base and the J segment 7 bases; nucleotides outside the gene matches: 9. The germline V gene encodes CDR1 SGHRS and CDR2 YFSETQ. The CDR3 DNA reads as TGCGCCAGCAGCTTGTATGCTAGCGGGACGAAGAATGAGCAGTTCTTC. This codes for CASSLYASGTKNEQFF.

V gene TRBV6-6 combines with J gene TRBJ1-6; 10 bases are a match to TRBD1. The germline V gene encodes CDR1 MNHNY and CDR2 SVGAGI (reference sequence). The V and J ends lost 6 bases and 7 bases, in that order; junction bases with no gene match: 9. CDR3 length: 16 amino acids. CDR3 in DNA: TGTGCCAGCAGGACCGGGACAGGGGCGCGGAATTCACCCCTCCACTTT. It codes for CASRTGTGARNSPLHF.

This clone was counted a few times. V and J are TRBV7-8 and TRBJ1-5; TRBD1 is a possible D gene (5 bases). V was pared by 7 bases and J by 4 bases, with 23 bases between. Per germline, CDR1 SGHVS and CDR2 FQNEAQ. This CDR3 spans 17 amino acids. The DNA of the CDR3 is TGTGCCAGCACCATCCGGGGGGGTGGAGGGAGGAATCAGCCCCAGCATTTT. It is translated as CASTIRGGGGRNQPQHF.

This sequence joins TRBV5-1 and TRBJ2-5, with TRBD1 matching over 9 bases. This CDR3 spans 14 amino acids. Germline V gene data show CDR1 as SGHRS and CDR2 as YFSETQ. V lost 4 bases to trimming and J lost 4 bases; unmatched junction nucleotides: 5. As DNA, the CDR3 is TGCGCCAGCAGCCCCGGGACAGGGAGAGAGACCCAGTACTTC. Encoded protein: CASSPGTGRETQYF.

DNA of the CDR3: TGCGCCAGCAGCCCGGGACTAGCGGGAGGTACGCAGTATTTT. Its translation: CASSPGLAGGTQYF. The chain joins TRBV4-1 to TRBJ2-3, with 15 bases aligning to TRBD2. V lost 4 bases, J lost 8 bases, and 1 base stayed unmatched. Germline V lookup: CDR1 MGHRA, CDR2 YSYEKL. CDR3 length: 14 residues.

This chain connects TRBV9 to TRBJ1-1, with 7 bases aligning to TRBD1. This CDR3 is 13 amino acids long. The junction had 4 bases not matched to a gene; V was cut back by 4 bases and J by 4 bases. Germline-derived CDR1 and CDR2 are SGDLS and YYNGEE. CDR3 protein: CASSPQGGTEAFF. As DNA, the CDR3 is TGTGCCAGCAGCCCCCAGGGGGGCACTGAAGCTTTCTTT.

The chain combines TRBV5-1 with TRBJ2-3; D gene ambiguous. This CDR3 is built from 13 residues. Per germline, CDR1 SGHRS and CDR2 YFSETQ. Trimming took 7 bases from V and 5 from J, leaving 14 bases between them. In DNA, the CDR3 is TGCGCCAGCGAACGGGTCCAAGGAGATACGCAGTATTTT. This translates into CASERVQGDTQYF.